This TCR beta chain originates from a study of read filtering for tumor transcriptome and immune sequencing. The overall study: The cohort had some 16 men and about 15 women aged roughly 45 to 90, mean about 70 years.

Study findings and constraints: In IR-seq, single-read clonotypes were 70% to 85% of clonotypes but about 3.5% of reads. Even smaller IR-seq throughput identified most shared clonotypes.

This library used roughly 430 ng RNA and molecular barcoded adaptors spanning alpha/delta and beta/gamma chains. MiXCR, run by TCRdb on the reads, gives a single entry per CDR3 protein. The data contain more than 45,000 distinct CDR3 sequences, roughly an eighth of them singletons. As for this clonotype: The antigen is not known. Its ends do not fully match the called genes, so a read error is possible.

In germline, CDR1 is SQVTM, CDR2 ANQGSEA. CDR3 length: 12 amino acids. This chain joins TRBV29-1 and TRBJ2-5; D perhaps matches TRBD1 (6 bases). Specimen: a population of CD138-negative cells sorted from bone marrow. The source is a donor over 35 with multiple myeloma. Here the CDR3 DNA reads TGCAGCGGAGGACAGCGCCAAGAGACCCAGCACTTC. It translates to CSGGQRQETQHF.